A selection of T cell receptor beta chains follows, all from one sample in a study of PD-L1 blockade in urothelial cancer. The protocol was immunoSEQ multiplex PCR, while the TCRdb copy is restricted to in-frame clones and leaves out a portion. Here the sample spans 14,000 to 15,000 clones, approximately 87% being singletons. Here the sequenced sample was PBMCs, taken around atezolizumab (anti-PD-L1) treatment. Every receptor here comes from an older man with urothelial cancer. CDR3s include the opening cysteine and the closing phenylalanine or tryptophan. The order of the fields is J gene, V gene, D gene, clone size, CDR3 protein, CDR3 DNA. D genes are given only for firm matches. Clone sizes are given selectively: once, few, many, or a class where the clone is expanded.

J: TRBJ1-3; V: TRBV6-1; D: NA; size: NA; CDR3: CASSEAWGAGNTIYF; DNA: TGTGCCAGCAGTGAAGCTTGGGGGGCTGGAAACACCATATATTTT
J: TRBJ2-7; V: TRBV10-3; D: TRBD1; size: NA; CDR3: CAISESTGAKGQPYEQYF; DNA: TGTGCCATCAGTGAGTCGACGGGTGCGAAGGGACAGCCCTACGAGCAGTACTTC
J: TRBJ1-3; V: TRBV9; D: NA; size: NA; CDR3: CASSALRNTIYF; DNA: TGTGCCAGCAGCGCTCTTCGAAACACCATATATTTT
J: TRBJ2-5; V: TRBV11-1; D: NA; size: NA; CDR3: CASSLARVTRVETQYF; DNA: TGTGCCAGCAGCTTAGCTAGAGTCACTCGGGTAGAGACCCAGTACTTC
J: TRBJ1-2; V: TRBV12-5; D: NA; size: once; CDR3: CASGTQRGTFRYGYTF; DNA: TGTGCTAGTGGTACCCAACGCGGGACCTTTCGGTATGGCTACACCTTC
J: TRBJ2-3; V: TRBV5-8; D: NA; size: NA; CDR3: CASSLTGSTDTQYF; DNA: TGTGCCAGCAGCTTAACGGGAAGCACAGATACGCAGTATTTT
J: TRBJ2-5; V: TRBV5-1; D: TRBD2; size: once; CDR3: CASSPSNGGGETQYF; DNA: TGCGCCAGCAGCCCGTCCAACGGGGGGGGCGAGACCCAGTACTTC
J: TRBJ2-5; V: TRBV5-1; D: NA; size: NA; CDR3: CASSLEGLQETQYF; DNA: TGCGCCAGCAGCTTAGAGGGCTTGCAAGAGACCCAGTACTTC
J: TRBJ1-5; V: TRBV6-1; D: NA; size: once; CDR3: CASSEVPGSNNQPQHF; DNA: TGTGCCAGCAGTGAAGTTCCAGGGTCAAACAATCAGCCCCAGCATTTT
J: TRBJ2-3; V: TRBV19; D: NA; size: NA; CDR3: CASSTGASTDTQYF; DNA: TGTGCCAGTAGTACAGGGGCTAGCACAGATACGCAGTATTTT
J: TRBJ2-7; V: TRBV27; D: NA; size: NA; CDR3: CASSLGGSSYEQYF; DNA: TGTGCCAGCAGTTTAGGGGGGAGCTCCTACGAGCAGTACTTC
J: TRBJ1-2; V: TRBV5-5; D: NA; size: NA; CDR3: CASSDSVILTTIYGYTF; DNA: TGTGCCAGCAGCGATTCCGTTATTCTCACCACAATCTATGGCTACACCTTC
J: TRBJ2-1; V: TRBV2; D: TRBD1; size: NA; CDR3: CASSEARGIGFF; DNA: TGTGCCAGCAGTGAAGCCAGGGGGATAGGGTTCTTC
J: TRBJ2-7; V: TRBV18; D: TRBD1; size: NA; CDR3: CASSLGQGEREQYF; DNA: TGTGCCAGCTCACTGGGACAGGGGGAGCGGGAGCAGTACTTC
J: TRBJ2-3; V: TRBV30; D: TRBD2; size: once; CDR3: CAWSDVGLAGFTDAQYF; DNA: TGTGCCTGGAGTGATGTCGGACTAGCGGGTTTCACAGATGCGCAGTATTTT
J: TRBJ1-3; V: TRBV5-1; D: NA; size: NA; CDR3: CASSFGRSGNTIYF; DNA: TGCGCCAGCAGCTTTGGCAGATCGGGAAACACCATATATTTT
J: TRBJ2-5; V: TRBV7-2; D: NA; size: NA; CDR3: CASSRQVQETQYF; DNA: TGTGCCAGCAGTAGACAGGTCCAAGAGACCCAGTACTTC
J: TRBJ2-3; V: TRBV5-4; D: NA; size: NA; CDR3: CASSLGPGSTDTQYF; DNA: TGTGCCAGCAGCTTGGGTCCAGGGAGCACAGATACGCAGTATTTT
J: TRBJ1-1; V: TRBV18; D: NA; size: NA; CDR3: CASSPVAGTEAFF; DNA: TGTGCCAGCTCACCGGTAGCGGGGACTGAAGCTTTCTTT
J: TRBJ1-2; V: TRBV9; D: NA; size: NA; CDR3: CASSSGGRTSYGYTF; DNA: TGTGCCAGCAGCTCAGGCGGCAGAACTAGCTATGGCTACACCTTC
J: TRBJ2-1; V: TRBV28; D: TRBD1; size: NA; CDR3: CASSLFGTEIYNEQFF; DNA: TGTGCCAGCAGTTTGTTCGGGACAGAAATTTACAATGAGCAGTTCTTC
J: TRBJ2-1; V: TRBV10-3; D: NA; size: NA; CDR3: CAINPQAYSEQFF; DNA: TGTGCCATCAACCCTCAGGCCTATAGTGAGCAGTTCTTC
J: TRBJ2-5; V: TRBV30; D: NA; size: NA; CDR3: CAWSLGQTQYF; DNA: TGTGCCTGGAGTCTCGGTCAGACCCAGTACTTC
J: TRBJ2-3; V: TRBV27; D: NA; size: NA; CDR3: CASTLGGLSTDTQYF; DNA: TGTGCCAGTACCTTGGGAGGTCTTAGCACAGATACGCAGTATTTT
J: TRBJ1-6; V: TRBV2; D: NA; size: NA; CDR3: CASRSTGWNSPLHF; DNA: TGTGCCAGCAGGAGCACAGGTTGGAATTCACCCCTCCACTTT
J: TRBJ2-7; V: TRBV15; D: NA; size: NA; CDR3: CATSRVPGVMGEQYF; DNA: TGTGCCACCAGCAGAGTCCCAGGGGTGATGGGTGAGCAGTACTTC
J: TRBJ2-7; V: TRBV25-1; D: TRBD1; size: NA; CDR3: CASSARGKSEQYF; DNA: TGTGCCAGCAGTGCCAGGGGGAAAAGCGAGCAGTACTTC
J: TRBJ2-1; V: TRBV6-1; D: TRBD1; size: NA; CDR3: CASKQGPYNEQFF; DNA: TGTGCCAGCAAACAGGGGCCCTACAATGAGCAGTTCTTC
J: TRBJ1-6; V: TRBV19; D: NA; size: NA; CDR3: CASRGDVGVLASPLHF; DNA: TGTGCCAGTAGGGGCGATGTCGGTGTCCTAGCGTCACCCCTCCACTTT
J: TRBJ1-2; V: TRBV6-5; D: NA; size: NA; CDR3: CASSYSNQNYGYTF; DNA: TGTGCCAGCAGTTACTCGAACCAGAACTATGGCTACACCTTC
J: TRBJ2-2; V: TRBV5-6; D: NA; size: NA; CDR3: CASSLVSQHANTGELFF; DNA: TGTGCCAGCAGCTTGGTGTCACAACACGCGAACACCGGGGAGCTGTTTTTT
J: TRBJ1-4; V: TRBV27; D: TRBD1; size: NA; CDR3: CASSPLRQGTLRPEKLFF; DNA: TGTGCCAGCAGTCCACTCCGACAGGGCACTCTACGTCCTGAAAAACTGTTTTTT
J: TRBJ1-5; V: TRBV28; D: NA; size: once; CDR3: CASSRSHGNQPQHF; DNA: TGTGCCAGCTCGAGGTCCCATGGCAATCAGCCCCAGCATTTT
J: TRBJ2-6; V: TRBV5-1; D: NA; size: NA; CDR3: CASATEGGANVLTF; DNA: TGCGCCAGCGCCACGGAGGGGGGGGCCAACGTCCTGACTTTC
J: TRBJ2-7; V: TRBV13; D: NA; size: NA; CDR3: CASSHAGRVSYEQYF; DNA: TGTGCCAGCAGCCACGCGGGACGGGTCTCCTACGAGCAGTACTTC
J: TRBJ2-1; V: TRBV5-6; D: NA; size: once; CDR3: CASSPGVGVYEQFF; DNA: TGTGCCAGCAGCCCGGGGGTCGGGGTCTATGAGCAGTTCTTC
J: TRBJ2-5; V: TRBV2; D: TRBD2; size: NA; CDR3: CASSGSRGGWAQYF; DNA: TGTGCCAGCAGTGGTTCCCGGGGGGGCTGGGCCCAGTACTTC
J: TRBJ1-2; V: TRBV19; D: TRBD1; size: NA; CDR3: CASSIRTGYGYTF; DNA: TGTGCCAGTAGTATAAGGACAGGGTATGGCTACACCTTC
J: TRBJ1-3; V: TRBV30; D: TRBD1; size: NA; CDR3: CAWSQGAQGNTIYF; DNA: TGTGCCTGGAGTCAGGGGGCGCAGGGAAACACCATATATTTT
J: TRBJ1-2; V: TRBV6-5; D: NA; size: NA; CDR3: CASRATVSANYGYTF; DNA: TGTGCCAGCAGGGCGACAGTCAGCGCTAACTATGGCTACACCTTC
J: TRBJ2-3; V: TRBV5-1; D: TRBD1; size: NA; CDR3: CASSSRTGGMADTQYF; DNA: TGCGCCAGCAGCTCCCGGACAGGGGGCATGGCAGATACGCAGTATTTT
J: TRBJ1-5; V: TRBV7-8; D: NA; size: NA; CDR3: CASSLNPRQSKYSNQPQHF; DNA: TGTGCCAGCAGCTTAAATCCCCGACAGAGTAAATATAGCAATCAGCCCCAGCATTTT
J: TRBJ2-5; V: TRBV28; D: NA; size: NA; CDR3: CASTSRAFQETQYF; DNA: TGTGCCAGCACTTCCCGCGCGTTCCAAGAGACCCAGTACTTC